Presented here are 12 T cell receptor beta chains from one specimen sequenced in a study of cytomegalovirus exposure and HLA in healthy donors. Use of 60 Vbeta and 13 Jbeta primers characterized the PCR. The method was immunoSEQ multiplex PCR; TCRdb's version includes in-frame clones alone and lacks a portion of them. The data contain some 200,000 clones, around 85% of them singletons. Material: PBMCs. The receptors originated from a man aged 40-49 years in good health and CMV-seropositive.

V and J are TRBV29-1 and TRBJ2-2; perhaps TRBD1 as D (6 bases). V dropped 4 bases and J dropped 1 base, with 7 bases sitting between them. In germline, CDR1 is SQVTM, CDR2 ANQGSEA. The CDR3 runs to 13 residues. The CDR3 nucleotides read TGCAGCGTTGGGACAGAGAACACCGGGGAGCTGTTTTTT. As protein: CSVGTENTGELFF.

CDR3 loop: CASSFDSLSGNTIYF. For the CDR3, the DNA is TGTGCCAGCAGCTTCGACAGCCTCTCTGGAAACACCATATATTTT. The chain employs TRBV14 and TRBJ1-3, with D tentatively TRBD1 (5 bases). CDR3 length equals 15 residues. Germline V gene sequence: CDR1 SGHDN, CDR2 FVKESK. With 5 bases removed from V and 0 bases from J, the gap between germline ends came to 11 bases.

The CDR3 coding sequence is TGCGCCAGCAGTTCGGGGGACGTGAATACGCAGTATTTT. It is translated as CASSSGDVNTQYF. The chain carries TRBV5-1 and TRBJ2-3, with D possibly matching TRBD2 (6 bases). The length of the CDR3 is 13 residues. Germline V lookup: CDR1 SGHRS, CDR2 YFSETQ. The germline V and J ends were trimmed by 5 bases and 7 bases, with 14 bases remaining between them.

The chain combines TRBV9 with TRBJ1-1, with 9 bases that match TRBD1. With V trimmed by 3 bases and J by 4 bases, 4 bases remained unmatched. Germline loops: CDR1 SGDLS, CDR2 YYNGEE. The CDR3 is 14 amino acids. Here the CDR3 DNA reads TGTGCCAGCAGCGCGCGGGACAGGGCCACTGAAGCTTTCTTT. As protein: CASSARDRATEAFF.

V gene TRBV2 combines with J gene TRBJ2-3; no reliable D call. From germline, CDR1 is SNHLY and CDR2 FYNNEI. V lost 1 base and J 0 bases, leaving 5 bases between the germline ends. The CDR3 length is 14 residues. CDR3 DNA sequence: TGTGCCAGCAGTGAAGACTCAAGCACAGATACGCAGTATTTT. Protein: CASSEDSSTDTQYF.

The chain carries TRBV29-1 and TRBJ2-7, with TRBD1 matching 10 bases. V was clipped by 4 bases and J by 4 bases; unmatched bases: 4. Germline assignment: CDR1 SQVTM and CDR2 ANQGSEA. This CDR3 is built from 13 residues. This CDR3 is CSVARGQGYEQYF. CDR3 nucleotides: TGCAGCGTTGCGAGGGGACAGGGGTACGAGCAGTACTTC.

This clone has just a few counts. The chain recombines TRBV14 with TRBJ2-7, with D perhaps matching TRBD1 (6 bases). V dropped 3 bases and J dropped 3 bases, with 6 bases sitting between them. Germline V CDR1 and CDR2: SGHDN, FVKESK. The CDR3 consists of 12 residues. CDR3 nucleotides: TGTGCCAGCAGCCAGGACAGCTACGAGCAGTACTTC. It codes for CASSQDSYEQYF.

The chain couples TRBV9 to TRBJ2-5; 7 nucleotides line up with TRBD2. The CDR3 extends over 14 amino acids. Germline V gene data show CDR1 as SGDLS and CDR2 as YYNGEE. Germline trimming cut 3 bases from V and 2 bases from J; bases unmatched to any gene: 4. Here the CDR3 DNA reads TGTGCCAGCAGCGCGTCGGGACTACAAGAGACCCAGTACTTC. It specifies CASSASGLQETQYF.

The CDR3 loop is CASSSLGVNSPLHF. CDR3 bases: TGCGCCAGCAGTTCCCTCGGGGTAAATTCACCCCTCCACTTT. The rearrangement uses TRBV4-1 and TRBJ1-6; D call uncertain. Germline V gene sequence: CDR1 MGHRA, CDR2 YSYEKL. This CDR3 has 14 residues. Trimming took 6 bases from V and 7 from J, leaving 13 bases between them.

This clone was picked up a small number of times. The rearrangement links TRBV7-2 to TRBJ2-7, with a weak D call TRBD2 (7 bases). The germline gives CDR1 SGHTA, CDR2 FQGNSA. V was pared by 1 base and J by 2 bases, with 12 bases between. This CDR3 contains 15 residues. CDR3 DNA sequence: TGTGCCAGCAGCTTAGTGGGGGGGGCCGCCTACGAGCAGTACTTC. Translating it yields CASSLVGGAAYEQYF. Full variable domain (rest looked up from reference TRBV7-2 and TRBJ2-7): GAGVSQSPSNKVTEKGKDVELRCDPISGHTALYWYRQSLGQGLEFLIYFQGNSAPDKSGLPSDRFSAERTGGSVSTLTIQRTQQEDSAVYLCASSLVGGAAYEQYFGPGTRLTVT.

The V and J genes are TRBV5-1 and TRBJ2-7; TRBD2 matches at 8 bases. The ends lost 4 bases at V and 2 bases at J; junction bases unmatched: 5. The CDR3 covers 14 residues. CDR1 is SGHRS and CDR2 is YFSETQ in the germline V gene. The CDR3 DNA reads TGCGCCAGCAGCCGGTACGGGGGGGCCTACGAGCAGTACTTC. This gives the protein CASSRYGGAYEQYF.

Regarding this clone: Different DNA sequences within this sample yield the same CDR3. The rearrangement joins TRBV5-4 to TRBJ2-5, with a weak D call TRBD1 (6 bases). The germline CDR1 and CDR2 sequences are SGHNT and YYREEE (reference sequence). The CDR3 is made up of 14 amino acids. V dropped 1 base and J dropped 4 bases, with 11 bases sitting between them. In nucleotides, the CDR3 is TGTGCCAGCAGCTTGCCCGGCAGGGGAGAGACCCAGTACTTC. Amino acid sequence: CASSLPGRGETQYF. The full variable domain, completed using reference TRBV5-4 and TRBJ2-5, is ETGVTQSPTHLIKTRGQQVTLRCSSQSGHNTVSWYQQALGQGPQFIFQYYREEENGRGNFPPRFSGLQFPNYSSELNVNALELDDSALYLCASSLPGRGETQYFGPGTRLLVL.